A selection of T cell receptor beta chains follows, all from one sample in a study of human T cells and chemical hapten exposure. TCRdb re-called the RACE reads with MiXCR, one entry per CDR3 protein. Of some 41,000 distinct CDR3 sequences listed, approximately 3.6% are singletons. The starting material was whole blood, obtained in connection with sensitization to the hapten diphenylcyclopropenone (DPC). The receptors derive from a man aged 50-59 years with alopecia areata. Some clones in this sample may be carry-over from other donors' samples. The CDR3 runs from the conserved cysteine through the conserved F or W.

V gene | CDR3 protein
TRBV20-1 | CSATPLNEQYF
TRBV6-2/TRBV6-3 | CASSYYALTDTQYF
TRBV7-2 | CASSLEAGDSYNSPLHF
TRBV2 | CASSRQGMTDTQYF
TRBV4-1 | CASSQEGQALDEQYF
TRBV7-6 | CASSLTSGRIGEQFF
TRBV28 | CASSLGSGLGYTF
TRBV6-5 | CASGTVKGGELFF
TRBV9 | CASSVVAGNQETQYF
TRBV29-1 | CSVASGLAGEGGPTDTQYF
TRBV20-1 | CSASVRRTYEQYF
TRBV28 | CASSLASRNEKLFF
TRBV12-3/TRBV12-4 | CASSLVGNEQFF
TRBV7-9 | CASSRSPGPETYEQYF
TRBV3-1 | CASSQGLAGTSTDTQYF
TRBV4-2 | CASSQERSGRAHEQFF
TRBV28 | CASSPKGAGETQYF
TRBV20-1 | CSARFRGTNTEAFF
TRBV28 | CASKGLRYEQYF
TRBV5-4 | CASSPPGLAGVGDTQYF
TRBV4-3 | CASSQGLTGTYGYTF
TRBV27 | CASSSGFEETQYF
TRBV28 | CASSPTTGYEQYF
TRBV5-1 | CASGSRGGTTDTQYF
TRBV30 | CAWTAIAGGPYEQYF
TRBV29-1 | CSVEMGLWDTQYF
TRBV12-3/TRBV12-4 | CASSATAYDAGANVLTF
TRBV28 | CASSLLGQTNQPQHF
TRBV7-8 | CASSLGTGSSGNTIYF
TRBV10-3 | CAISDSLADNEQFF
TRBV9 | CASSVRGGGANVLTF
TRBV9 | CASSGGTSGRANEQFF
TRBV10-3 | CAIGTSGTDTQYF
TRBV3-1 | CASSATDGDEKLFF
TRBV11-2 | CASSLWVGRGTEAFF
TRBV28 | CASSTPTGELFF
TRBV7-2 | CASSPQQRVAEAFF
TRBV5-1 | CASSAGTNTYEQYF
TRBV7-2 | CASSLVRTQTNEKLFF
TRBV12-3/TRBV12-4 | CASSLGESSYNEQFF
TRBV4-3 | CASSQGLAGNYEQYF
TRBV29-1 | CSVGGYGANVLTF
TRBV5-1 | CASRTSEYNEQFF
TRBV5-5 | CASSLQEIEMDEQFF
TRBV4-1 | CASSQERVAYNEQFF
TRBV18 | CASSAGAHNEQFF
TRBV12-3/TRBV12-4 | CASSRDRGSTYEQYF
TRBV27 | CASSWGMGPQFF
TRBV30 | CAWSVTENSPLHF
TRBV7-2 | CASSPGPFANQPQHF
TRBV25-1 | CASSETGTDNYEQYF
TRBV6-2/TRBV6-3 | CASSSTGGTYGYTF
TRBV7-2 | CASSRRTANTGELFF
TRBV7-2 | CASSFTGSTVDTQYF
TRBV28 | CASSLTGVNDEAFF
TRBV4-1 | CASSQVPGTGAYEQYF
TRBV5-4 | CASSLGGLSSGNTIYF
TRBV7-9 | CASTRTGTFSGANVLTF